This T cell receptor (beta chain) is from a study of CD8+ T cells in alopecia areata. Findings and limits, study-wide: Shared TCR sequences were less clear between patients than in mice, possibly partly from HLA diversity. An increase in clonality over normal scalp was evident in lesional scalp, especially alopecia totalis/universalis.

This CDR3 has 17 residues. Germline loops: CDR1 SQVTM, CDR2 ANQGSEA. V shed 5 bases, J shed 0 bases, and the junction held 13 bases outside the gene matches. In the case of this clone: Its cognate antigen is unknown.

TCR sequencing used cDNA made by reverse transcription of extracted RNA. Some clones are missing from TCRdb's copy, which holds only in-frame ones; the method was immunoSEQ multiplex PCR. The sample has fewer than 40,000 clones; less than 65% are singletons. Individuals with alopecia areata gave both lesional scalp punch biopsies and peripheral blood for collection. V and J are TRBV29-1 and TRBJ2-1; TRBD2 matches at 7 bases. The source of this sequence is a human donor with alopecia areata. The sequenced sample consisted of NKG2D-high CD8+ T cells sorted from blood. The CDR3 nucleotides are TGCAGCGTTCTCGGGGCCCAGCGGGGTCACTCCTACAATGAGCAGTTCTTC. Its protein is CSVLGAQRGHSYNEQFF.